The source of this TCR beta chain is a study of identical twins. Using its own MiXCR run on the 5' RACE reads, TCRdb lists one record per CDR3 protein. The repertoire holds approximately 500,000 distinct CDR3 sequences, with 24% as singletons. This CDR3 contains 13 residues. Germline-derived CDR1 and CDR2 are MGHDK and SYGVNS. Trimming left V 3 bases short and J 3 bases short, with 6 bases between. The same data also went into a second study, on T cells expressing NK-cell markers. From that second work: Beta-chain profiling covered CD3+CD56+NKG2C+, CD3+CD56+NKG2C- and CD3+CD56-NKG2C+ sorted subsets.

Material: CD4+ T cells sorted from blood. The origin of this receptor is a woman between 18 and 30 years old in good health. V gene TRBV25-1 combines with J gene TRBJ1-5, with unresolved D. CDR3 sequence: CASSDQDNQPQHF. The CDR3 DNA reads as TGTGCCAGCAGTGATCAGGACAATCAGCCCCAGCATTTT.